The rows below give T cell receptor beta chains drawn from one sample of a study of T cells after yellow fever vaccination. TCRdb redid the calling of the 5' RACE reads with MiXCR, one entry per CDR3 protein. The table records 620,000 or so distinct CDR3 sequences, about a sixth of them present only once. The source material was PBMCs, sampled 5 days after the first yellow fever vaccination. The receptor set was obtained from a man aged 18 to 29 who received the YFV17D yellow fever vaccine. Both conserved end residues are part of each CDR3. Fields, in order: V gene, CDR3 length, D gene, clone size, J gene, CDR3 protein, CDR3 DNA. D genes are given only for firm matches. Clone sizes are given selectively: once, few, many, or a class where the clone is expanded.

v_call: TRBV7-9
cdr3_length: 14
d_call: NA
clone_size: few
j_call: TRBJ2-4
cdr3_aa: CASSLDSGLNIQYF
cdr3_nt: TGTGCCAGCAGCTTAGACTCGGGTCTCAACATTCAGTACTTC

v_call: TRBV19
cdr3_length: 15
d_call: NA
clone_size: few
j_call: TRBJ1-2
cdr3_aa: CASSSQGFLDYGYTF
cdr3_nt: TGTGCCAGTAGTTCCCAGGGGTTTCTCGACTATGGCTACACCTTC

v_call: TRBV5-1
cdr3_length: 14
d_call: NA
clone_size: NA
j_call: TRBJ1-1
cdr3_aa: CASSLRSGLTEAFF
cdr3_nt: TGCGCCAGCAGCTTGCGCTCAGGGCTCACTGAAGCTTTCTTT

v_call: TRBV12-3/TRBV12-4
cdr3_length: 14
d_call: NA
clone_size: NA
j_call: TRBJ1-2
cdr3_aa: CASSPGHRVYGYTF
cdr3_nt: TGTGCCAGCAGTCCGGGACACCGAGTCTATGGCTACACCTTC

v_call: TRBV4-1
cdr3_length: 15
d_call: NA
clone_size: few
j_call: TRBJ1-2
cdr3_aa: CASSQAPSGSYGYTF
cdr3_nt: TGCGCCAGCAGCCAAGCCCCATCGGGGTCCTATGGCTACACCTTC

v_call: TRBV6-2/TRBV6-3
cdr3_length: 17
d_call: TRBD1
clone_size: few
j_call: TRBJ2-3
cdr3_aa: CASSYSRGTGGLNTQYF
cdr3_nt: TGTGCCAGCAGTTACTCGAGGGGAACAGGGGGATTGAATACGCAGTATTTT

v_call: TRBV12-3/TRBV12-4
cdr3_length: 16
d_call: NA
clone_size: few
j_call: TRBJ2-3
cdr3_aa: CASSLVVAPSTDTQYF
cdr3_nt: TGTGCCAGCAGTTTGGTAGTAGCCCCTAGCACAGATACGCAGTATTTT

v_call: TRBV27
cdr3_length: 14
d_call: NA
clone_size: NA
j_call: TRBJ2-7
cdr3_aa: CASSFGPGPYEQYF
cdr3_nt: TGTGCCAGCAGTTTTGGCCCGGGACCCTACGAGCAGTACTTC

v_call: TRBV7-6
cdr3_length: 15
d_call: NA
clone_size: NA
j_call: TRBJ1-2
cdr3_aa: CASSLAPGAAFGYTF
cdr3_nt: TGTGCCAGCAGCTTAGCGCCTGGGGCCGCCTTTGGCTACACCTTC

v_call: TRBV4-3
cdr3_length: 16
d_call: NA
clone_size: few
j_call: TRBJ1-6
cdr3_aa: CASSQDGNSPNSPLHF
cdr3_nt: TGCGCCAGCAGCCAAGATGGGAACAGCCCGAATTCACCCCTCCACTTT

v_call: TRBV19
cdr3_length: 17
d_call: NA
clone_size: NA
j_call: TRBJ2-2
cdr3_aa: CASSTTRTLTNTGELFF
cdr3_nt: TGTGCCAGTAGTACGACCCGGACCCTAACGAACACCGGGGAGCTGTTTTTT

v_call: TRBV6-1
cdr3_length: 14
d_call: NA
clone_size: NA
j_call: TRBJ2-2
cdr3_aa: CASWAPGNTGELFF
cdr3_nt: TGTGCCAGCTGGGCACCAGGGAACACCGGGGAGCTGTTTTTT

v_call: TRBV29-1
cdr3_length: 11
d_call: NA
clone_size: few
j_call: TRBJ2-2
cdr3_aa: CSVEVTGELFF
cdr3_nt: TGCAGCGTGGAAGTAACCGGGGAGCTGTTTTTT

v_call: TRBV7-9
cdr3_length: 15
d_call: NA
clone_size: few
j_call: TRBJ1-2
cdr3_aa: CASSPGLRGRYGYTF
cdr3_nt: TGTGCCAGCAGCCCTGGGTTGAGGGGCCGCTATGGCTACACCTTC

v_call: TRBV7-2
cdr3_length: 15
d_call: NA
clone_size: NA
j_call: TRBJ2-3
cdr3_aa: CASSLRHLSTDTQYF
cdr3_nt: TGTGCCAGCAGCTTAAGACACCTTAGCACAGATACGCAGTATTTT

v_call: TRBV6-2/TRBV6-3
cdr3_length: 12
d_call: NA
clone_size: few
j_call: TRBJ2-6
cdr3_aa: CASSDRANVLTF
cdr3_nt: TGTGCCAGCAGTGACAGGGCCAACGTCCTGACTTTC

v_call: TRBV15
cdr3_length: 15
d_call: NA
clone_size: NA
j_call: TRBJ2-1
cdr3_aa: CATSIPGVGYNEQFF
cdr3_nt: TGTGCCACCAGCATACCGGGGGTCGGGTACAATGAGCAGTTCTTC

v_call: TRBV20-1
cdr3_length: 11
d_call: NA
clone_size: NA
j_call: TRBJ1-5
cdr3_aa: CSARDPSQQHF
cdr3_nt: TGCAGTGCTAGAGATCCCTCGCAGCAGCATTTT

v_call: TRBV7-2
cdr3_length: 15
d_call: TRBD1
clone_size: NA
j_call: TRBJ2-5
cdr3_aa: CASTPGQDSFETQYF
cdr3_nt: TGTGCCAGCACACCGGGACAGGATTCCTTTGAGACCCAGTACTTC

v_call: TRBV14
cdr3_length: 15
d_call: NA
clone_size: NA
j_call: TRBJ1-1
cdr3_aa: CASSQVSRVSTEAFF
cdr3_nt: TGTGCCAGCAGCCAAGTTAGCAGGGTGAGCACTGAAGCTTTCTTT

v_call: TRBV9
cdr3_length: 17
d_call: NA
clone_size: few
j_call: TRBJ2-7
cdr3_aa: CASSVDSGAHSGGEQYF
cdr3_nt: TGTGCCAGCAGCGTAGATTCGGGGGCCCATTCAGGTGGCGAGCAGTACTTC

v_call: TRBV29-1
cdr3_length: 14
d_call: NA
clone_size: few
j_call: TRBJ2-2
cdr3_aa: CSVTGTMNTGELFF
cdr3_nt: TGCAGCGTCACCGGGACCATGAACACCGGGGAGCTGTTTTTT